This TCR beta chain was retrieved from a study of OX40 agonist ivuxolimab in advanced cancers. With respect to the entire study: The costimulatory receptor OX40 (CD134) was targeted by ivuxolimab, a fully human IgG2 agonistic monoclonal antibody. Intravenous ivuxolimab was administered to patients every 2 weeks at six dose levels: 0.01, 0.1, 0.3, 1.5, 3 and 10 mg/kg. Of the approximately 53 patients in dose escalation, around 19 had hepatocellular carcinoma, around 15 had melanoma, 9 had renal cell carcinoma and 9 had head and neck cancer. A male proportion of nearly 85% and a mean age of roughly 55 years, ranging from 23 to 79, were recorded for the dose-escalation cohort. Patients were allowed to have had prior anti-PD-1, anti-PD-L1 or anti-CTLA-4 therapy, and around 40% of the dose-escalation patients had previously received checkpoint inhibitors. Partial responses occurred in three dose-escalation patients: two with cutaneous melanoma and one with hepatocellular carcinoma. Peripheral TCRbeta sequencing was intended to test whether TCR sequence diversity was altered and clonal T-cell expansion was caused by ivuxolimab. The monotherapy dose-escalation portion (N ≈ 52 patients) of the phase I ivuxolimab trial is reported in the paper.

The CDR3 holds 14 amino acids from the cysteine to the phenylalanine. Of all the DNA, just the CDR3 is kept, 42 bases in frame from base 1. CDR1 and CDR2 were assigned from the germline V gene as SGHAT and FQNNGV. Between the V and J ends, shortened by 2 bases and 7 bases respectively, the junction contains 11 bases. This clone appeared once. Its binding antigen is unknown. Within one base of it there is no much larger clone, and no base qualities were kept. On the study overall, not on this receptor specifically: At doses of 0.1 to 3.0 mg/kg, clonal expansion of both CD4+ and CD8+ T cells in blood was seen between baseline and week 6. Low levels of normalized T-cell clonal expansion were also seen in some nonresponding patients. The antigen specificity of the peripheral T cells that underwent clonal expansion was not determined. In the 0.1-3.0 mg/kg groups, partial responders were among the patients with the lowest normalized peripheral clonal expansion, particularly in CD8+ T cells. After ivuxolimab, more expanded clones were found on average in CD8+ T cells than in CD4+ T cells.

Patients with autoimmune disease history or receiving systemic immunosuppression were excluded from the trial. Peripheral blood for TCR sequencing was drawn from every dose cohort at baseline, at cycle 4 day 1 and at cycle 7 day 1. Samples came from an open-label, multicenter, first-in-human phase I dose-escalation trial of ivuxolimab. The trial enrolled adults with locally advanced or metastatic head and neck squamous cell, hepatocellular, melanoma or renal cell carcinoma. CD4+ and CD8+ T cells were sorted separately from peripheral blood before TCR sequencing. Genomic DNA was isolated from the sorted cells so that the TCRbeta CDR3 region could be sequenced. The immunoSEQ Assay was used for sequencing of TCRbeta CDR3 regions. The clones in this table, taken by TCRdb from immuneACCESS, are in-frame only. Not every clone is retained; where verified, under half of the shortfall comes from an unresolved V gene, and the cause of the rest is unknown. This sample comprises 26,000 or so clones, 88% of them detected only once. 20% to 25% of the sample lies in the top ten.

The starting material was CD4+ or CD8+ T cells sorted from blood, obtained in a trial of the OX40 agonist ivuxolimab. The TCR sequence derives from an adult with an advanced solid tumor such as melanoma, head and neck, liver or kidney cancer. The chain uses TRBV11-2 and TRBJ2-2, with no D gene named confidently. The CDR3 sequence is CASSLLGNNGELFF. The sequenced DNA is TGTGCCAGCAGCTTATTAGGGAATAACGGGGAGCTGTTTTTT.